This entry lists 14 T cell receptor beta chains sequenced from one sample in a study of neurological immune-mediated disorders. Via MiXCR, TCRdb re-called the 5' RACE reads, giving one row per CDR3 protein. This table has approximately 82,000 distinct CDR3 sequences, about 14% appearing once. The material sequenced was PBMCs. The origin of the receptors is a woman aged 45-65 years in good health.

This clonotype has at least ten counts. The chain couples TRBV9 to TRBJ2-2; D gene uncertain. CDR1 is SGDLS, CDR2 YYNGEE, per germline. This CDR3 has 13 residues. V lost 3 bases to trimming and J lost 4 bases, with 7 bases between them. The CDR3 here is CASSAPATGELFF. CDR3 nucleotide sequence: TGTGCCAGCAGCGCCCCGGCCACCGGGGAGCTGTTTTTT.

This clonotype has at least ten counts. This rearrangement joins TRBV5-1 to TRBJ2-4, with a weak D call TRBD1 (7 bases). Trimming pared 4 bases from V and 3 bases from J, leaving 14 bases between. CDR1 is SGHRS, CDR2 YFSETQ, per germline. This CDR3 region has 15 residues. The CDR3: CASSRQGGDKNIQYF. The CDR3 nucleotides read TGCGCCAGCAGCCGTCAGGGGGGAGACAAAAACATTCAGTACTTC.

This clonotype was recorded many times. V gene TRBV5-4 combines with J gene TRBJ2-6; a weak D match, TRBD1 (5 bases). This CDR3 has 16 residues. Germline-derived CDR1 and CDR2 are SGHNT and YYREEE (reference sequence). The V end was cut by 2 bases, the J end by 0 bases, with 9 bases between. The CDR3 reads CASSFYRRSGANVLTF. The CDR3 region has the DNA TGTGCCAGCAGCTTTTACAGGCGCTCTGGGGCCAACGTCCTGACTTTC.

This clonotype came up many times. The chain carries TRBV28 and TRBJ1-6; 7 bases fit TRBD1. CDR3 length equals 19 residues. Germline CDR1 MDHEN, CDR2 SYDVKM. Unmatched junction bases numbered 11, after V lost 3 bases and J lost 0 bases. CDR3 amino acids: CASSFGPGQPSSYNSPLHF. The CDR3 bases are TGTGCCAGCAGTTTTGGCCCGGGACAGCCGAGCTCCTATAATTCACCCCTCCACTTT.

This clonotype was seen repeatedly, ten times or more. The genes are TRBV7-9 and TRBJ2-7, with D possibly being TRBD2 (7 bases). V lost 11 bases and J 0 bases, leaving 14 bases between the germline ends. CDR3 length: 13 residues. The germline V gene encodes CDR1 SEHNR and CDR2 FQNEAQ (reference sequence). DNA of the CDR3: TGTGCCGGGGGGGCAGGGGCCTCCTACGAGCAGTACTTC. It yields the protein CAGGAGASYEQYF.

In this sample, this clonotype turned up many times. The chain recombines TRBV5-1 with TRBJ2-1; D might be TRBD2 (5 bases). This CDR3 has 13 residues. From germline, CDR1 is SGHRS and CDR2 YFSETQ. The V end lost 0 bases, the J end lost 8 bases, and 9 bases lay between the germline ends. CDR3 coding DNA: TGCGCCAGCAGCTTGGAACTAGACCATGAGCAGTTCTTC. This sequence encodes CASSLELDHEQFF.

Ten or more counts support this clonotype. V is TRBV5-1 and J is TRBJ2-7, with D tentatively TRBD1 or TRBD2 (5 bases each). The CDR3 consists of 14 residues. The V end lost 1 base, the J end lost 5 bases, and 13 bases lay between the germline ends. CDR1 is SGHRS and CDR2 is YFSETQ in the germline V gene. Written as DNA, the CDR3 is TGCGCCAGCAGCTTGTTCGACGGGGCCCACGAGCAGTACTTC. It is translated as CASSLFDGAHEQYF.

This clonotype was recorded many times. The chain uses TRBV5-1 and TRBJ2-4; possible D gene TRBD2, 6 bases. V lost 0 bases and J 5 bases, leaving 21 bases between the germline ends. The CDR3 is 18 amino acids. CDR1 is SGHRS and CDR2 is YFSETQ in the germline V gene. The CDR3 loop is CASSLAGGERYGENIQYF. Here the CDR3 DNA reads TGCGCCAGCAGCTTGGCCGGAGGGGAGAGGTACGGGGAAAACATTCAGTACTTC.

This clonotype was found a few times. Possible read error: a much larger clone is one base away. The chain links TRBV11-2 to TRBJ2-7; 12 bases map to TRBD2. V lost 5 bases, J lost 5 bases, and 7 bases stayed unmatched. CDR3 size: 15 residues. CDR1 and CDR2 (germline): SGHAT, FQNNGV. The CDR3 region is CASSTTSGRTDEQYF. Written as DNA, the CDR3 is TGTGCCAGCAGCACCACTAGCGGGAGGACCGACGAGCAGTACTTC.

Ten or more counts support this clonotype. V gene TRBV28 combines with J gene TRBJ2-6, with D unclear. Trimming took off 8 bases at V and 2 bases at J, with 10 bases between the two ends. The CDR3 contains 14 residues. Germline V gene sequence: CDR1 MDHEN, CDR2 SYDVKM. The CDR3 coding sequence is TGTGCCAGCGCCGCTACGACTGGGGCCAACGTCCTGACTTTC. Protein sequence: CASAATTGANVLTF.

In its sample, this clonotype was seen many times. The rearrangement links TRBV5-1 to TRBJ1-1, with 8 nucleotides matching TRBD1. This CDR3 spans 15 amino acids. Germline CDR1 SGHRS, CDR2 YFSETQ. With V trimmed by 5 bases and J by 3 bases, 9 bases remained unmatched. CDR3 sequence reads: CASRFSQGGDTEAFF. For the CDR3, the DNA is TGCGCCAGCAGATTCTCACAGGGGGGGGACACTGAAGCTTTCTTT.

Many counts were recorded for this clonotype. This sequence joins TRBV7-2 and TRBJ2-7; no clear D gene. Trimming stripped 2 bases from V and 3 bases from J, with 11 bases between. Germline assignment: CDR1 SGHTA and CDR2 FQGNSA. The CDR3 runs 14 residues. The CDR3 loop is CASSLRSDIYEQYF. CDR3 sequence (DNA): TGTGCCAGCAGCTTACGGTCAGATATCTACGAGCAGTACTTC. Full variable domain (remainder filled in from reference TRBV7-2 and TRBJ2-7): GAGVSQSPSNKVTEKGKDVELRCDPISGHTALYWYRQSLGQGLEFLIYFQGNSAPDKSGLPSDRFSAERTGGSVSTLTIQRTQQEDSAVYLCASSLRSDIYEQYFGPGTRLTVT.

This clonotype was observed at least ten times. The rearrangement uses TRBV5-6 and TRBJ1-3; D unresolved. Germline V gene data show CDR1 as SGHDT and CDR2 as YYEEEE. The CDR3 is 15 residues long. Between the trimmed V and J ends, which lost 2 bases and 0 bases, there was a span of 9 bases. The CDR3 DNA sequence: TGTGCCAGCAGCTTTTTCGCCGTCTCTGGAAACACCATATATTTT. Its protein product is CASSFFAVSGNTIYF.

This clonotype was picked up many times. CDR3 DNA: TGCGCCAGCAGTGAGTCGAAGGGGACAGGGAGGGACACTGAAGCTTTCTTT. Residues: CASSESKGTGRDTEAFF. V and J are TRBV10-1 and TRBJ1-1; 9 bases align to TRBD1. This CDR3 spans 17 amino acids. Trimming at V came to 0 bases and at J to 3 bases, leaving 8 bases not matched to a gene. Germline lookup yields CDR1 WNHNN and CDR2 SYGVQD (reference sequence).